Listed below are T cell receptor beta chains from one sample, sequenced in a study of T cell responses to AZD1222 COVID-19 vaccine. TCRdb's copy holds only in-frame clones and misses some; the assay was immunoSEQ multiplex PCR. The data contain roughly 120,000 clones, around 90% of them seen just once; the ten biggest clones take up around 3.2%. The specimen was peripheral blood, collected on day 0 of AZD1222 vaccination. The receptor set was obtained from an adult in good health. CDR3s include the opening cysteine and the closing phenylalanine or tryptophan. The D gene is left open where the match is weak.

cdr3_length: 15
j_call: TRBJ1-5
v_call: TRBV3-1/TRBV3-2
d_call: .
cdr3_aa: CASSQDPGGNQPQHF

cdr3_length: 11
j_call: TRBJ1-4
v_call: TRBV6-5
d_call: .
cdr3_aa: CASGPREKLFF

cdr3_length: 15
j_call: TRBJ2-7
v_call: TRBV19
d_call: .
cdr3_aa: CASSIYGFGGYEQYF

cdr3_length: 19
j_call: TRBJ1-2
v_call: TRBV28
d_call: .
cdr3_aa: CASSLRRRDPGRANYGYTF

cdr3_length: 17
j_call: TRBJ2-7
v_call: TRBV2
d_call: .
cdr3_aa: CASIVGDSRTRGYEQYF

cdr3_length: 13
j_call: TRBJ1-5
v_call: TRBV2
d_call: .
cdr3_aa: CASSDQGIQPQHF

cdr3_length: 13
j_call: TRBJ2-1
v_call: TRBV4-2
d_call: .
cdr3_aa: CASSQVQNNEQFF

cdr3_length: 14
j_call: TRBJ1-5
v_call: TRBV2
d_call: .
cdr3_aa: CASSEFREAQPQHF

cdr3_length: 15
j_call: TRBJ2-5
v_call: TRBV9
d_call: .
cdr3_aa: CASSVLTGSEETQYF

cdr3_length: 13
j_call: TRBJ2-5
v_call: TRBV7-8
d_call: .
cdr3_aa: CASSLNVKETQYF

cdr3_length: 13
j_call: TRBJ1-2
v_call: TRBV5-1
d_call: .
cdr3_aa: CASSLDMNYGYTF

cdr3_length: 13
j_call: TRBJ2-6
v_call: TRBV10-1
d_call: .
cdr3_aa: CASSPSGANVLTF

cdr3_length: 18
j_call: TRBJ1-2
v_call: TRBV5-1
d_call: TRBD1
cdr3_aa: CASSLPRGFTGGNYGYTF

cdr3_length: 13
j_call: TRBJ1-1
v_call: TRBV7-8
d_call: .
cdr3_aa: CATRGSLNTEAFF

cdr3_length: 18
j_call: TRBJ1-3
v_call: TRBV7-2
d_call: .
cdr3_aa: CASSPPGLRTASGNTIYF

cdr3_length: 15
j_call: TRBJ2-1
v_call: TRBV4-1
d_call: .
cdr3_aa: CASSQEVQGGNEQFF

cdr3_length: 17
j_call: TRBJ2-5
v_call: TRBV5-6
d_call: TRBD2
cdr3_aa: CASSPTPRLAGEETQYF

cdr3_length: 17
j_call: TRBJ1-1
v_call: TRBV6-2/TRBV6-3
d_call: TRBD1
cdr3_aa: CASSYFTGQGGNTEAFF

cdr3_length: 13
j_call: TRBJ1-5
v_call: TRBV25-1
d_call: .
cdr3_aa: CASSERNWGAQHF

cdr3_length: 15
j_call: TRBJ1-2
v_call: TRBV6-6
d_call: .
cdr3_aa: CASSYEGRKNYGYTF

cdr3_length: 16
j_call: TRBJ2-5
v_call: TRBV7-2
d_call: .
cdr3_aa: CASSSRGIRQGQTQYF

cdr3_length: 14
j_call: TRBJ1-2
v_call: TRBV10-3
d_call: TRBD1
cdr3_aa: CAISESTGYYGYTF

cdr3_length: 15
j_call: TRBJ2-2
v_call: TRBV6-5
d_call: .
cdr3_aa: CASSYLGPSAGELFF

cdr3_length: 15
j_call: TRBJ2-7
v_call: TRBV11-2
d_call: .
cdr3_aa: CASSRVPTRGEEQYF

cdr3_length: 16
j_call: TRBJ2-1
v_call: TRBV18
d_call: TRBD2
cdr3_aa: CASFPLELAGGDEQFF

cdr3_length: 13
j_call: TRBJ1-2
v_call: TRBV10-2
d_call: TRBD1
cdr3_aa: CASTATGDYGYTF

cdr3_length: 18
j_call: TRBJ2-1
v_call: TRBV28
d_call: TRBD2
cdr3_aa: CASSLPLSGRRTYNEQFF

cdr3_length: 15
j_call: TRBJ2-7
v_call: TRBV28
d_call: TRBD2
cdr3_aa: CASSPPSGAAYEQYF

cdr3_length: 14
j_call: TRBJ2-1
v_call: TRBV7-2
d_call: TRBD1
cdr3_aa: CASSLGQGAMEQFF

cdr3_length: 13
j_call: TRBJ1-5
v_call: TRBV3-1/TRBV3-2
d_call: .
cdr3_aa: CASSQDTAGPQHF

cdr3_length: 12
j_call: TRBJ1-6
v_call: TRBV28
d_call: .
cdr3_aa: CASSLGITPLHF

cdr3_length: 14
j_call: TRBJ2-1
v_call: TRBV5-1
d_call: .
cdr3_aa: CASSPPNSVNEQFF

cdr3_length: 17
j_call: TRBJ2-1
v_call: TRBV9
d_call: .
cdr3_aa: CASSVGEGTRYYNEQFF

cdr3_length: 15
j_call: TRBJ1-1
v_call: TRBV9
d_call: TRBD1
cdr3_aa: CASSVTSGQGVSAFF

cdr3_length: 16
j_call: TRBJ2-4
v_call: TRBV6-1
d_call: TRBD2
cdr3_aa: CASSEVVAGGNHIQYF

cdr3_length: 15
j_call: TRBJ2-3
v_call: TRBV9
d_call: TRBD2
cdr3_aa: CASSVGSGGRNTQYF

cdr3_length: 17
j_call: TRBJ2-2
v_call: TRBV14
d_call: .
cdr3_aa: CASSQEGGGARTGELFF

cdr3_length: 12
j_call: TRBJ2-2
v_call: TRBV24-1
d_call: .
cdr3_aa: CATSALTGELFF

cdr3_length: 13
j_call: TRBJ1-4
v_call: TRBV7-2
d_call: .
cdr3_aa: CASSSSNGEKLFF

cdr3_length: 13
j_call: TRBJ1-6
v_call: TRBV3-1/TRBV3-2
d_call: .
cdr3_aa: CASSQRTDSPLHF

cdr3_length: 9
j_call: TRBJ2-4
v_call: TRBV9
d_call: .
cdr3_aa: CARLNIQYF

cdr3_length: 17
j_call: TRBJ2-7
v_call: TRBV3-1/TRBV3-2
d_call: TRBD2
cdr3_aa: CASSHGAGQGRAALLYF

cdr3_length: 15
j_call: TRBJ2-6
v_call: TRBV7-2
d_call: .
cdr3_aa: CASSLRGSGANVLTF

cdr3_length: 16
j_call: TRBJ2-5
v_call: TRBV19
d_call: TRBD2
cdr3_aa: CASSTSSGKAEETQYF

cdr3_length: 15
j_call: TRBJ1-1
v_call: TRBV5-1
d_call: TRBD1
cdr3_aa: CASSLRTGDSTEAFF

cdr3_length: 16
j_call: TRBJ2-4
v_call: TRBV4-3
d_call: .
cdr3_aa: CASSQEAGIAKNIQYF

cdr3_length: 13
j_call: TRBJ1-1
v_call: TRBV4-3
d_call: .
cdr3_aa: CASSQDQRTEAFF

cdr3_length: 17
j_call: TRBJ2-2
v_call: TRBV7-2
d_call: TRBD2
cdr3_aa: CASSSTGGGRRTGELFF

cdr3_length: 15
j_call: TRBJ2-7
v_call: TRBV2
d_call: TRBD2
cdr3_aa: CASSEIASGSDEQYF

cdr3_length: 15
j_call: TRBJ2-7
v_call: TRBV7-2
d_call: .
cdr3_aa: CASSPGSGATWEQYF